This T cell receptor beta chain was recovered during a study of identifying expanded T cells in peripheral blood. Produced via immunoSEQ multiplex PCR; TCRdb's table is partial and in-frame only. The sample carries about 53,000 clones, under 85% recorded once. Overall study findings and caveats: Across healthy donors, higher total template counts meant significantly greater approximately 2-week count variance. About 1.3 clones differed between technical replicates, versus around 15 and 19 over time.

During the collection period, no donor immune events like infections were recorded. On this clone: No antigen is known for it.

The germline V gene has CDR1 LNHNV and CDR2 YYDKDF (reference sequence). V shed 0 bases, J shed 5 bases, and the junction held 13 bases outside the gene matches. The length of the CDR3 is 18 residues. The source material was blood. The sequence came from a person aged 18 to 70 in good health. J is TRBJ1-2 and V is TRBV15, with 9 bases matching TRBD1. Here the CDR3 DNA reads TGTGCCACCAGCAGAGAGGGAGGGGCGGGACAGGGCATTTATGGCTACACCTTC. Protein sequence: CATSREGGAGQGIYGYTF.